One and the same sample provided the 6 T cell receptor beta chains below, sequenced in a study of T cell responses to AZD1222 COVID-19 vaccine. Sequenced by immunoSEQ multiplex PCR; TCRdb stores in-frame clones only, minus some. Among over 110,000 clones, around 93% were seen once, and the ten largest hold approximately 5%. Specimen: peripheral blood, collected on day 0 of AZD1222 vaccination. These receptors came from an adult in good health.

The gene calls are TRBV12-3 or TRBV12-4 and TRBJ2-7, with a weak D call TRBD2 (5 bases). The CDR3 spans 12 residues. Trimming shortened V by 6 bases and J by 3 bases, and 9 bases separated the two germline ends. CDR3 amino acids: CASSPRGYEQYF. The CDR3 region has the DNA TGTGCCAGCAGCCCCCGGGGCTACGAGCAGTACTTC.

The chain has TRBV27 and TRBJ1-4; 8 bases map to TRBD1. The V and J ends lost 6 bases and 5 bases, in that order; junction bases with no gene match: 8. This CDR3 comprises 15 residues. CDR1 and CDR2 from the germline V gene are MNHEY and SMNVEV (reference sequence). CDR3 region: CASRPAGTGNEKLFF. The CDR3 DNA reads as TGTGCCAGCAGGCCGGCCGGGACAGGAAATGAAAAACTGTTTTTT.

The rearrangement joins TRBV29-1 to TRBJ2-7, with a weak D call TRBD2 (6 bases). Trimming pared 1 base from V and 9 bases from J, leaving 19 bases between. In germline, CDR1 is SQVTM, CDR2 ANQGSEA. The CDR3 loop spans 14 amino acids. CDR3 loop: CSVEVSGSKTGQYF. CDR3 bases: TGCAGCGTTGAAGTTTCCGGGAGTAAGACTGGGCAGTACTTC.

The count of this clone is one. The chain joins TRBV3-1 (or the pseudogene TRBV3-2) to TRBJ1-6, with TRBD1 identical over 7 bases. J gave up 13 bases and V 4 bases, and 4 bases lay outside the gene matches. CDR3 size: 12 residues. Germline CDR1 LGHDT, CDR2 YNNKEL (reference sequence). DNA for the CDR3: TGTGCCAGCAGCCTTACAGGGGAGCCCCTCCACTTT. Translating it yields CASSLTGEPLHF.

The rearrangement joins TRBV9 to TRBJ2-1, with 9 bases aligning to TRBD2. CDR1 is SGDLS, CDR2 YYNGEE, per germline. The J segment lost 4 bases and the V segment lost 4 bases, leaving 9 bases of the junction unmatched. CDR3 length: 16 residues. Written as DNA, the CDR3 is TGTGCCAGCAGCCCCCAGAGCGGGGGGCGTTACAATGAGCAGTTCTTC. Amino acids: CASSPQSGGRYNEQFF.

V and J are TRBV5-1 and TRBJ1-4, with 8 positions matching TRBD1. Germline lookup yields CDR1 SGHRS and CDR2 YFSETQ. J was trimmed by 8 bases and V by 2 bases; bases with no gene match: 8. This CDR3 has 15 residues. DNA for the CDR3: TGCGCCAGCAGCTTCCAAGGACAGGGAGGGGAAAAACTGTTTTTT. The encoded protein is CASSFQGQGGEKLFF.